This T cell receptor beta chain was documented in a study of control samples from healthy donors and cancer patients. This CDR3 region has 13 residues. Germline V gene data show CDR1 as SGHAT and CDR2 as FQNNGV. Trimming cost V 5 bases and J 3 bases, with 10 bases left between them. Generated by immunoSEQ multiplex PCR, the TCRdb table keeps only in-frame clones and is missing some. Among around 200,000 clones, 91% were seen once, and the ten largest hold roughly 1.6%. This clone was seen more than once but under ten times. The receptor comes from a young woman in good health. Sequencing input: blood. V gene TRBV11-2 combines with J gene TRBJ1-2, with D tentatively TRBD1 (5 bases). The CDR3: CASSPGLDYGYTF. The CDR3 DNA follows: TGTGCCAGCAGCCCAGGGCTGGACTATGGCTACACCTTC.